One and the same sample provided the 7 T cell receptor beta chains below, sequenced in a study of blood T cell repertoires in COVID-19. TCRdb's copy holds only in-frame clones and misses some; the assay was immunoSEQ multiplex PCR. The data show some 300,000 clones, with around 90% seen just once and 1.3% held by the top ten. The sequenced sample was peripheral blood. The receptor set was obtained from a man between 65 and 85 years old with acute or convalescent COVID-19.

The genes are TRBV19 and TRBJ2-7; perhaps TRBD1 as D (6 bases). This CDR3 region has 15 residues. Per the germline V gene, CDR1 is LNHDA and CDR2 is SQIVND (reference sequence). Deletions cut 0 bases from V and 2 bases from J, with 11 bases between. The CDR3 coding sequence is TGTGCCAGTAGTATAGACGACAGGTCGGCCTACGAGCAGTACTTC. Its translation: CASSIDDRSAYEQYF.

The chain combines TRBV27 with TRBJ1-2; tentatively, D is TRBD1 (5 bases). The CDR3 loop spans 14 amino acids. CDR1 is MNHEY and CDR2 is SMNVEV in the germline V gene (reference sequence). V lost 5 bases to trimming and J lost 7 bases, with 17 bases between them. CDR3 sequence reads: CASSIKSRDSGYTF. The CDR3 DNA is TGTGCCAGCAGTATAAAAAGCCGGGACTCTGGCTACACCTTC.

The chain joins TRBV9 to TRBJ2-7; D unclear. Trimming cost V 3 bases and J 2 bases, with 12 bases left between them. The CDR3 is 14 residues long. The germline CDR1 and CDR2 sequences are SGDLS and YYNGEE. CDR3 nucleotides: TGTGCCAGCAGCGCCCGACTTCGCCCCTACGAGCAGTACTTC. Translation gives CASSARLRPYEQYF. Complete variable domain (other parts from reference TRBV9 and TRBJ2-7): DSGVTQTPKHLITATGQRVTLRCSPRSGDLSVYWYQQSLDQGLQFLIQYYNGEERAKGNILERFSAQQFPDLHSELNLSSLELGDSALYFCASSARLRPYEQYFGPGTRLTVT.

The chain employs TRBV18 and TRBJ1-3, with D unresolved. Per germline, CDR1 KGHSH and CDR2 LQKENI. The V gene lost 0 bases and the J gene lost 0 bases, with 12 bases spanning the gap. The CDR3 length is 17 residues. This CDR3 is CASSPPKEGYSGNTIYF. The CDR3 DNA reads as TGTGCCAGCTCACCACCGAAAGAGGGCTACTCTGGAAACACCATATATTTT.

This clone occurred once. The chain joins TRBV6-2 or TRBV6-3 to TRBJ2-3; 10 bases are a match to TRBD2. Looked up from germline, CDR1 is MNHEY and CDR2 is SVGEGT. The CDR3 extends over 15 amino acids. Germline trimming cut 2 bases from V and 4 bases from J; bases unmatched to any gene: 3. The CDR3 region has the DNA TGTGCCAGCAGTTACCCCAGCGGGGGGGCAGATACGCAGTATTTT. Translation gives CASSYPSGGADTQYF.

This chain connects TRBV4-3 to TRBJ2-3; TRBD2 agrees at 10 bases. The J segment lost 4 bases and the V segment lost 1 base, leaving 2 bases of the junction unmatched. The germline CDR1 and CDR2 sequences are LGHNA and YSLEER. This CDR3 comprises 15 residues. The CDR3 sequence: CASSQALAGADTQYF. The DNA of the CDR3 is TGCGCCAGCAGCCAAGCCCTAGCGGGAGCAGATACGCAGTATTTT.

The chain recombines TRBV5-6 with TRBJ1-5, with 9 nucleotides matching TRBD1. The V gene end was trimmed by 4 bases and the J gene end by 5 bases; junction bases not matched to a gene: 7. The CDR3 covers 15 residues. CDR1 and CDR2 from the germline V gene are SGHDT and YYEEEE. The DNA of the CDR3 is TGTGCCAGCAGCCTAGGACAGGGGCCCTATCAGCCCCAGCATTTT. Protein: CASSLGQGPYQPQHF.